What follows are 9 T cell receptor beta chains derived from one specimen sequenced in a study of blood T cell repertoires in COVID-19. The table came from immunoSEQ multiplex PCR; TCRdb's copy has only in-frame clones and leaves some out. Counted here are about 13,000 clones, under 80% occurring once; the ten biggest clones make up approximately 35%. Sequenced input: peripheral blood. The receptors come from a human donor in a cohort sampled during active COVID-19.

This chain links TRBV13 with TRBJ2-5; possibly TRBD2 for D (5 bases). Germline CDR1 and CDR2: PRHDT and FYEKMQ (reference sequence). The CDR3 extends over 15 amino acids. Trimming removed 1 base from V and 10 bases from J, with 19 bases in between. In DNA form, the CDR3 reads TGTGCCAGCAGCTTAGTGGGGTACCCCCAGGCGGGCCAGTACTTC. Its translation: CASSLVGYPQAGQYF.

This chain connects TRBV19 to TRBJ2-7; a possible D gene is TRBD1 (6 bases). Trimming shortened V by 1 base and J by 4 bases, and 14 bases separated the two germline ends. CDR3 length: 15 amino acids. CDR1 and CDR2 from the germline V gene are LNHDA and SQIVND (reference sequence). The CDR3 protein is CASSIGWGHLYEQYF. In DNA form, the CDR3 reads TGTGCCAGTAGTATAGGGTGGGGACATCTGTACGAGCAGTACTTC.

The chain recombines TRBV6-5 with TRBJ1-2; D might be TRBD1 (6 bases). V was clipped by 10 bases and J by 3 bases, with 12 bases between them. There are 12 residues in the CDR3. Germline V lookup: CDR1 MNHEY, CDR2 SVGAGI. The CDR3 loop reads CATRQEHYGYTF. For the CDR3, the DNA is TGTGCCACCCGACAGGAACACTATGGCTACACCTTC.

This clone turned up a few times. The DNA for the CDR3 is TGTGCCAGCAGTGAAGGGACAGCCGACCTCTACGTCGAGCAGTACTTC. Translating it yields CASSEGTADLYVEQYF. The chain is built from TRBV28 and TRBJ2-7, with TRBD1 identical over 7 bases. This CDR3 spans 16 amino acids. The germline CDR1 and CDR2 sequences are MDHEN and SYDVKM. Losses at the gene ends were 5 bases for V and 6 bases for J; bases not matched to a gene: 16.

This clone is judged medium-sized (0.01 to 0.1%). The V gene is TRBV6-1, the J gene TRBJ1-5; 10 bases agree with TRBD1. This CDR3 region has 17 residues. Germline values: CDR1 MNHNS, CDR2 SASEGT. V lost 0 bases to trimming and J lost 7 bases; unmatched junction nucleotides: 9. Here the CDR3 reads CASSEALGTGAEQPQHF. CDR3 coding DNA: TGTGCCAGCAGTGAAGCGCTTGGGACAGGGGCGGAACAGCCCCAGCATTTT.

V usage is TRBV7-9 and J usage is TRBJ2-5; D is possibly TRBD2 (5 bases). Germline V CDR1 and CDR2: SEHNR, FQNEAQ (reference sequence). V lost 1 base and J 5 bases, leaving 14 bases between the germline ends. There are 15 residues in the CDR3. The CDR3 sequence is CASSLVGVGGETQYF. In nucleotides, the CDR3 is TGTGCCAGCAGCTTAGTTGGCGTCGGCGGGGAGACCCAGTACTTC. The full variable domain, with the rest looked up from reference TRBV7-9 and TRBJ2-5, is DTGVSQNPRHKITKRGQNVTFRCDPISEHNRLYWYRQTLGQGPEFLTYFQNEAQLEKSRLLSDRFSAERPKGSFSTLEIQRTEQGDSAMYLCASSLVGVGGETQYFGPGTRLLVL.

The genes are TRBV28 and TRBJ1-1, with 11 bases lining up with TRBD1. This CDR3 is 15 amino acids long. Germline V CDR1 and CDR2: MDHEN, SYDVKM. Trimming took 5 bases from V and 3 from J; bases not matched to a gene: 5. The CDR3 loop is CASSRTGGWYTEAFF. Written as DNA, the CDR3 is TGTGCCAGCAGTAGGACAGGGGGCTGGTACACTGAAGCTTTCTTT.

In its sample, this clone was seen a few times. The chain couples TRBV5-1 to TRBJ2-2, with 8 positions matching TRBD2. The CDR3 is made up of 17 amino acids. V dropped 0 bases and J dropped 5; count of bases not matched to a gene: 9. From germline, CDR1 is SGHRS and CDR2 YFSETQ. CDR3 amino acids: CASSLEGSGMSTGELFF. CDR3 bases: TGCGCCAGCAGCTTGGAGGGTAGCGGGATGTCGACCGGGGAGCTGTTTTTT.

The chain combines TRBV4-1 with TRBJ2-6, with 7 bases lining up with TRBD1. The V segment lost 1 base and the J segment 2 bases; nucleotides outside the gene matches: 5. Germline V gene sequence: CDR1 MGHRA, CDR2 YSYEKL. The CDR3 extends over 17 amino acids. CDR3 in DNA: TGCGCCAGCAGCCAAGGACAGGGAACGGCTGGGGCCAACGTCCTGACTTTC. Protein product: CASSQGQGTAGANVLTF.